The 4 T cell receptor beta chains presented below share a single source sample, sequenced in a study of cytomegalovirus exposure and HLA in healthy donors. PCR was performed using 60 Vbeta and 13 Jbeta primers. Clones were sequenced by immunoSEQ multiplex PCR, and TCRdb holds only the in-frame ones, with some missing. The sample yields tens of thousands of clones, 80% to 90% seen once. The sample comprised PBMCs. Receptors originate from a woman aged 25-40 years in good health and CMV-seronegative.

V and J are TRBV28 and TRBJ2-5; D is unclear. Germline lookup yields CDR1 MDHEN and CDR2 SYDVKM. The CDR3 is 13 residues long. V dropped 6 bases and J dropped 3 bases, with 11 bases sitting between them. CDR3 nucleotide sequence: TGTGCCAGCAGAGGAACAGTCAAAGAGACCCAGTACTTC. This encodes CASRGTVKETQYF.

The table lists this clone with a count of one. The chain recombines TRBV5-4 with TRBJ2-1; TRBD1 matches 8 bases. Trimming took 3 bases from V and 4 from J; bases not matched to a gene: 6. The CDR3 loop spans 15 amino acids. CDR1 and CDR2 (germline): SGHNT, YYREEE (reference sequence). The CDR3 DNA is TGTGCCAGCAGCTACCGGGACAGGTTGTACAATGAGCAGTTCTTC. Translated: CASSYRDRLYNEQFF. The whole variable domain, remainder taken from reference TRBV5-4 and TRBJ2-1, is ETGVTQSPTHLIKTRGQQVTLRCSSQSGHNTVSWYQQALGQGPQFIFQYYREEENGRGNFPPRFSGLQFPNYSSELNVNALELDDSALYLCASSYRDRLYNEQFFGPGTRLTVL.

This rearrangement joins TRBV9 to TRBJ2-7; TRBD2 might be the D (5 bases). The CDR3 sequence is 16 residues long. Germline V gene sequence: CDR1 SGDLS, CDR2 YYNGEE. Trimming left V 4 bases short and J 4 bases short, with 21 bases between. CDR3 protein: CASSRQDSGLGYEQYF. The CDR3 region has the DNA TGTGCCAGCAGCAGGCAGGACTCAGGACTTGGATACGAGCAGTACTTC.

CDR3 in amino acids: CASSFLDSYEQYF. Written as DNA, the CDR3 is TGTGCCAGCAGTTTTCTAGATTCCTACGAGCAGTACTTC. This sequence joins TRBV28 and TRBJ2-7; D unclear. V was cut by 3 bases and J by 1 base, with 7 bases left in between. Per germline, CDR1 MDHEN and CDR2 SYDVKM. The CDR3 consists of 13 residues.